These 14 T cell receptor beta chains originate from one sample sequenced in a study of cytotoxic CD8 clonotypes in ibrutinib-treated CLL. Sequencing used immunoSEQ multiplex PCR; TCRdb keeps in-frame clones, though not all of them. The sample includes 50,000 or so clones, over 80% of them seen just once. The source material was PBMCs, sampled after 24 months of ibrutinib treatment. These receptor sequences come from a human donor with chronic lymphocytic leukemia.

The chain employs TRBV29-1 and TRBJ2-5; D call uncertain. Trimming stripped 4 bases from V and 2 bases from J, with 8 bases between. In germline, CDR1 is SQVTM, CDR2 ANQGSEA. This CDR3 comprises 12 residues. DNA for the CDR3: TGCAGCGTTGTTTTCCAGCAAGAGACCCAGTACTTC. Amino acids: CSVVFQQETQYF.

The J gene is TRBJ2-4, the V gene TRBV27, with 10 bases matching TRBD1. J gave up 11 bases and V 5 bases, and 12 bases lay outside the gene matches. The CDR3 runs 15 residues. Germline values: CDR1 MNHEY, CDR2 SMNVEV (reference sequence). The CDR3 DNA follows: TGTGCCAGCAGTACCCGACAGGGGGCGATTCGGCTTCAGTACTTC. It specifies CASSTRQGAIRLQYF.

The CDR3 nucleotides are TGTGCCTGGGGACAGGGCCCATACGAGCAGTACTTC. Translation: CAWGQGPYEQYF. The V call is TRBV30, the J call TRBJ2-7; 8 bases are a match to TRBD1. There are 12 residues in the CDR3. V lost 5 bases, J lost 4 bases, and 4 bases stayed unmatched. Per germline, CDR1 GTSNPN and CDR2 SVGIG (reference sequence).

J is TRBJ2-3 and V is TRBV7-2; possibly TRBD1 or TRBD2 for D (6 bases each). Trimming cost V 4 bases and J 3 bases, with 20 bases left between them. CDR1 and CDR2 (germline): SGHTA, FQGNSA. This CDR3 region has 17 residues. The CDR3 nucleotides read TGTGCCAGCAGCTCGAGAACAGGGAGGTTTGGGACAGATACGCAGTATTTT. Amino acid sequence: CASSSRTGRFGTDTQYF.

CDR3 DNA: TGTGCCAGCAGCTTGGTGGGAGTGACCGGGGAGCTGTTTTTT. This codes for CASSLVGVTGELFF. The chain has TRBV5-6 and TRBJ2-2, with a weak D call TRBD2 (5 bases). From germline, CDR1 is SGHDT and CDR2 YYEEEE. This CDR3 region has 14 residues. V was cut by 0 bases and J by 5 bases, with 8 bases left in between.

V usage is TRBV11-2 and J usage is TRBJ2-5; a possible D gene is TRBD1 (6 bases). With 7 bases removed from V and 5 bases from J, the gap between germline ends came to 17 bases. The V gene's germline CDR1 is SGHAT and CDR2 FQNNGV. This CDR3 has 14 residues. CDR3 DNA sequence: TGTGCCAGCACCAACTACAGGGAGCGGGAGACCCAGTACTTC. This sequence encodes CASTNYRERETQYF.

The V gene is TRBV30, the J gene TRBJ1-2, with D possibly matching TRBD1 (6 bases). Trimming pared 2 bases from V and 7 bases from J, leaving 14 bases between. CDR3 size: 13 residues. In germline, CDR1 is GTSNPN, CDR2 SVGIG (reference sequence). CDR3 DNA: TGTGCCTGGAGTAGGTCACAGGGTCTTGGCTACACCTTC. It yields the protein CAWSRSQGLGYTF.

This sequence joins TRBV5-6 and TRBJ2-1; 8 bases agree with TRBD1. This CDR3 region has 15 residues. The germline CDR1 and CDR2 sequences are SGHDT and YYEEEE. The V and J ends lost 0 bases and 8 bases, in that order; junction bases with no gene match: 7. CDR3 amino acids: CASSLVTGGLHEQFF. CDR3 DNA: TGTGCCAGCAGCTTGGTCACAGGGGGATTGCATGAGCAGTTCTTC.

This clone occurred a few times. The chain combines TRBV7-6 with TRBJ2-7; TRBD2 matches 13 bases. V lost 5 bases and J lost 5; bases outside the gene matches: 15. Looked up from germline, CDR1 is SGHVS and CDR2 is FNYEAQ. The CDR3 consists of 18 residues. The CDR3: CASSLGTSGTWRSNEQYF. CDR3 DNA: TGTGCCAGCAGCCTAGGGACTAGCGGGACTTGGCGTTCCAACGAGCAGTACTTC.

The V call is TRBV4-1, the J call TRBJ1-1; 7 nucleotides align to TRBD1. Germline V gene lookup returns CDR1 MGHRA and CDR2 YSYEKL. The J segment lost 1 base and the V segment lost 8 bases, leaving 7 bases of the junction unmatched. This CDR3 contains 14 residues. CDR3 bases: TGCGCCAGCGGGAGGGACAGATCGAACACTGAAGCTTTCTTT. Translation gives CASGRDRSNTEAFF.

This sequence joins TRBV11-2 and TRBJ1-1, with D possibly matching TRBD1 (6 bases). V was pared by 1 base and J by 4 bases, with 10 bases between. Germline CDR1 reads SGHAT; CDR2 reads FQNNGV. This CDR3 has 14 amino acids. The CDR3 DNA sequence: TGTGCCAGCAGCTTAGTTGGGGGCGGCACTGAAGCTTTCTTT. Protein: CASSLVGGGTEAFF. Using reference TRBV11-2 and TRBJ1-1 for the parts outside the CDR3, the full variable domain is EAGVAQSPRYKIIEKRQSVAFWCNPISGHATLYWYQQILGQGPKLLIQFQNNGVVDDSQLPKDRFSAERLKGVDSTLKIQPAKLEDSAVYLCASSLVGGGTEAFFGQGTRLTVV.

This clone was seen a few times. V and J are TRBV5-6 and TRBJ1-1; no definite D call. CDR1 is SGHDT, CDR2 YYEEEE, per germline. Trimming took off 4 bases at V and 6 bases at J, with 16 bases between the two ends. The length of the CDR3 is 14 residues. Here the CDR3 reads CASSPRVRRPEAFF. DNA for the CDR3: TGTGCCAGCAGCCCTAGGGTCAGGAGGCCTGAAGCTTTCTTT.

The CDR3 nucleotides are TGTGCCAGCGGACCGGACGTGGCTGGGGCCAACGTCCTGACTTTC. Its translation: CASGPDVAGANVLTF. The chain combines TRBV2 with TRBJ2-6; D is uncertain. Germline CDR1 is SNHLY and CDR2 is FYNNEI. The CDR3 consists of 15 residues. The germline V and J ends were trimmed by 8 bases and 2 bases, with 13 bases remaining between them.

The V and J genes are TRBV5-8 and TRBJ2-3; 11 positions match TRBD2. The CDR3 length is 16 residues. Germline V gene sequence: CDR1 SGHTS, CDR2 YDEGEE. V lost 4 bases and J lost 1; bases outside the gene matches: 5. Here the CDR3 DNA reads TGTGCCAGCAGCGCCGGGACTAGCGGAGGCACAGATACGCAGTATTTT. Translated: CASSAGTSGGTDTQYF.